The T cell receptor beta chain described here comes from a study of blood T cell repertoires in COVID-19. Study-level information: PBMCs, B-cell-depleted T cells, or T cells provided the cDNA or gDNA that made up the material.

CDR1 is LGHDT and CDR2 is YNNKEL in the germline V gene (reference sequence). J was trimmed by 0 bases and V by 3 bases; bases with no gene match: 4. CDR3 size: 16 residues. As processed by the authors: Using reference gene primer amplification, nucleated cell counts were estimated. Repertoires were generated with immunoSEQ multiplex PCR, while TCRdb's copy carries only in-frame clones and drops some. V, J and clone size reflect that table, while D and trimming were determined from the DNA. The table shows more than 60,000 clones, with roughly 89% occurring only once. The sequencing sample was made of peripheral blood. This chain joins TRBV3-1 (or the pseudogene TRBV3-2) and TRBJ1-5, with 8 bases identical to TRBD1. The receptor comes from a human donor in a cohort sampled during active COVID-19. The CDR3 loop reads CASSQTGVHSNQPQHF. In nucleotides, the CDR3 is TGTGCCAGCAGCCAGACAGGGGTTCATAGCAATCAGCCCCAGCATTTT.